The rows below give T cell receptor beta chains drawn from one sample of a study of T cells in tumors after PD-1 blockade. Sequenced by immunoSEQ multiplex PCR; TCRdb stores in-frame clones only, minus some. The sample includes 45,000 to 50,000 clones, more than 60% of them seen just once. Sample: PBMCs, taken before anti-PD-1 therapy. These TCRs come from a human donor with advanced basal cell or squamous cell carcinoma (not recorded which). The CDR3 runs from the conserved cysteine through the conserved F or W. A D gene is named only where the DNA matches it firmly. Some rows mark clone size as missing; the rest say once, few, many or name a class of expanded clone.

D gene	clone size	J gene	V gene	CDR3 DNA	CDR3 protein
.	.	TRBJ2-5	TRBV6-5	TGTGCCAGCAGTTACTCTTGGAGGGTGGGAGAGACCCAGTACTTC	CASSYSWRVGETQYF
TRBD1	.	TRBJ2-7	TRBV11-1	TGTGCCAGCAGGGGACAGGGGCCCTACGAGCAGTACTTC	CASRGQGPYEQYF
.	.	TRBJ2-1	TRBV19	TGTGCCAGTAGCCCACAGGGTAGAACGGAGCAGTTCTTC	CASSPQGRTEQFF
.	.	TRBJ1-2	TRBV28	TGTGCCAGCACCCCAAACGGCAGGTTCATGGGCGGCTACACCTTC	CASTPNGRFMGGYTF
.	.	TRBJ2-5	TRBV4-1	TGCGCCAGCAGCCAAGACACCCAAGAGACCCAGTACTTC	CASSQDTQETQYF
TRBD2	.	TRBJ2-1	TRBV4-2	TGTGCCAGCAGCCAAGAATGGGGACTAGCCTACAATGAGCAGTTCTTC	CASSQEWGLAYNEQFF
TRBD1	few	TRBJ1-1	TRBV9	TGTGCCAGCAGCGCGACAGGGGGTCGCGCTGAAGCTTTCTTT	CASSATGGRAEAFF
TRBD2	.	TRBJ2-5	TRBV7-7	TGTGCCAGCAGCACGGGACTAGCGGACGAGCCCCAGTACTTC	CASSTGLADEPQYF
.	.	TRBJ2-5	TRBV5-1	TGCGCCAGCAGCTTGCGTGCTCAAGAGACCCAGTACTTC	CASSLRAQETQYF
.	.	TRBJ1-2	TRBV9	TGTGCCAGCAGCGACGCACTATCAGGGAGCTACACCTTC	CASSDALSGSYTF
TRBD1	few	TRBJ1-1	TRBV10-3	TGTGCCATCAGCCGGGACAGGGTCGCCACTGAAGCTTTCTTT	CAISRDRVATEAFF
TRBD2	.	TRBJ2-6	TRBV6-4	TGTGCCAGCAGTGCTTTAGGTTCTAGCGGTTACTCTGGGGCCAACGTCCTGACTTTC	CASSALGSSGYSGANVLTF
.	few	TRBJ1-2	TRBV24-1	TGTGCCACCAGCCCGGGACCCTATGGCTACACCTTC	CATSPGPYGYTF
.	.	TRBJ2-7	TRBV5-1	TGCGCCAGCAGCTTGGGTCTGCGGGGGCTAAAGGAACAGTACTTC	CASSLGLRGLKEQYF
TRBD2	.	TRBJ2-7	TRBV15	TGTGCCACCAGCAGAGATCTTACTAGCGGGTCCCACGAGCAGTACTTC	CATSRDLTSGSHEQYF
.	.	TRBJ2-7	TRBV6-5	TGTGCCACCTTAGGGAATTCGGGCGAGCAGTACTTC	CATLGNSGEQYF
.	.	TRBJ2-3	TRBV18	TGTGCCAGCCAACCCTCCGGGGACGGCACAGATACGCAGTATTTT	CASQPSGDGTDTQYF
.	few	TRBJ1-6	TRBV28	TGTGCCAGCAGTTTGGCAGGGTTGAATTCACCCCTCCACTTT	CASSLAGLNSPLHF
.	.	TRBJ2-2	TRBV15	TGTGCCACCGTCGCGGAATATAACACCGGGGAGCTGTTTTTT	CATVAEYNTGELFF
.	.	TRBJ2-1	TRBV11-3	TGTGCCAGCAGCTTAGCTTCCGGGAACAATGAGCAGTTCTTC	CASSLASGNNEQFF
.	.	TRBJ2-3	TRBV10-3	TGTGCCATCAGTGAAGGGGTAGAGGGTACGCAGTATTTT	CAISEGVEGTQYF
.	.	TRBJ1-2	TRBV2	TGTGCCAGCAGTGATCCCCAGTACTATGGCTACACCTTC	CASSDPQYYGYTF
TRBD2	.	TRBJ2-5	TRBV7-6	TGTGCCAGCAGCCCTCTGAGGTTGCGGGGAGGGAGTGAGACCCAGTACTTC	CASSPLRLRGGSETQYF
.	.	TRBJ2-5	TRBV5-1	TGCGCCAGCAGCTTGGGCGCAGGGGGAGGAGAGACCCAGTACTTC	CASSLGAGGGETQYF
.	.	TRBJ1-4	TRBV6-6	TGTGCCAGCAGTTACGGACAGCGTAATGAAAAACTGTTTTTT	CASSYGQRNEKLFF
.	.	TRBJ1-2	TRBV2	TGTGCCAGCTTCGACGACAGGAACTATGGCTACACCTTC	CASFDDRNYGYTF
.	medium-sized	TRBJ1-5	TRBV7-9	TGTGCCAGCAGCTTAAGAACTAATCAGCCCCAGCATTTT	CASSLRTNQPQHF
TRBD1	.	TRBJ2-2	TRBV10-3	TGTGCCATCAGTGTGGGACAGGGGAGTAACACCGGGGAGCTGTTTTTT	CAISVGQGSNTGELFF
TRBD1	.	TRBJ1-5	TRBV4-1	TGCGCCAGCAGCCACAGGGGGCTGAGCAATCAGCCCCAGCATTTT	CASSHRGLSNQPQHF
.	few	TRBJ1-5	TRBV7-8	TGTGCCAGCAGTTTCGGGCCCGAACAGCCCCAGCATTTT	CASSFGPEQPQHF
TRBD2	few	TRBJ2-3	TRBV29-1	TGCAGCGCTAAATTAGCGGGAGTCAGCGATACGCAGTATTTT	CSAKLAGVSDTQYF
TRBD2	.	TRBJ2-5	TRBV5-8	TGTGCCAGCAGCCAAAAGCCCCTAGCGGGAGTGGGGACCCAGTACTTC	CASSQKPLAGVGTQYF
TRBD2	.	TRBJ2-2	TRBV9	TGTGCCAGCAGCGAGACTAGCCGGGGCACCGGGGAGCTGTTTTTT	CASSETSRGTGELFF
TRBD1	.	TRBJ2-2	TRBV2	TGTGCCAGCAGCATTGAGAGGACAGGGGGGTCCGGGGAGCTGTTTTTT	CASSIERTGGSGELFF
.	.	TRBJ2-1	TRBV10-3	TGTGCCAGTAAGGGTACTAGCAACTTATACAATGAGCAGTTCTTC	CASKGTSNLYNEQFF
TRBD2	.	TRBJ2-1	TRBV25-1	TGTGCCAGCAGTGAGGAACTAGCGCCGGCCTTTTTTGAGCAGTTCTTC	CASSEELAPAFFEQFF
TRBD2	once	TRBJ2-1	TRBV6-1	TGTGCCAGCAGTGAACAGCGGGGGGGCCTTAAAAATGAGCAGTTCTTC	CASSEQRGGLKNEQFF
.	medium-sized	TRBJ1-5	TRBV28	TGTGCCAGCAGTTTTGAGGTTCAGCCCCAGCATTTT	CASSFEVQPQHF
.	.	TRBJ1-5	TRBV24-1	TGTGCCACCAGTGAGCAAATTAGCAATCAGCCCCAGCATTTT	CATSEQISNQPQHF
.	.	TRBJ2-3	TRBV5-1	TGCGCCAGCAAGGGCGGGGACTCGCGCACAGATACGCAGTATTTT	CASKGGDSRTDTQYF
.	.	TRBJ2-1	TRBV6-2/TRBV6-3	TGTGCCAGCAGTTACTCGGAGGCTTACAATGAGCAGTTCTTC	CASSYSEAYNEQFF
.	.	TRBJ2-7	TRBV9	TGTGCCAGCAGCGCCTCTCCATCAAGGGAGCAGTACTTC	CASSASPSREQYF
.	.	TRBJ1-1	TRBV5-1	TGCGCCAGCAGCTTGGTGGGTTCGAACACTGAAGCTTTCTTT	CASSLVGSNTEAFF
.	.	TRBJ1-1	TRBV28	TGTGCCACCCAGGGCCCCCCGACGGGGACTGAAGCTTTCTTT	CATQGPPTGTEAFF
TRBD1	medium-sized	TRBJ1-2	TRBV7-9	TGTGCCAGCAGTCCGGACAGGGGTGGCTACACCTTC	CASSPDRGGYTF
.	once	TRBJ1-6	TRBV14	TGTGCCAGCAGCCAACTCGAGGGGTGGATTTCACCCCTCCACTTT	CASSQLEGWISPLHF
.	.	TRBJ2-7	TRBV5-4	TGTGCCGGGTCCTGGCCGGGGGTGATCGAGCAGTACTTC	CAGSWPGVIEQYF
.	.	TRBJ1-4	TRBV3-1/TRBV3-2	TGTGCCAGCAGCCGGGACTTAACTAATGAAAAACTGTTTTTT	CASSRDLTNEKLFF
.	.	TRBJ1-2	TRBV6-6	TGTGCCAGCAGTTACTCAGTCGGCTACCAGAACTATGGCTACACCTTC	CASSYSVGYQNYGYTF
TRBD1	few	TRBJ1-2	TRBV19	TGTGCCAGTAGTACACAGGGGGCGATGAATGGCTACACCTTC	CASSTQGAMNGYTF
.	.	TRBJ1-1	TRBV5-1	TGCGCCAGCAGCTTGGATGCAGGGAGCACTGAAGCTTTCTTT	CASSLDAGSTEAFF
.	.	TRBJ1-5	TRBV5-1	TGCGCCAGCAGCTTGCAAGGGACCAGCAATCAGCCCCAGCATTTT	CASSLQGTSNQPQHF
.	.	TRBJ2-2	TRBV7-3	TGTGCCAGCAGCCCTAACACCGGGGAGCTGTTTTTT	CASSPNTGELFF